The present T cell receptor (beta chain) was sequenced within a study of spatial heterogeneity in lung cancer. This sample's time point: sample taken at primary tumor resection. The authors sequenced whole RNA from tumor, nontumor lung or frozen PBMC without sorting. MiXCR, applied by TCRdb to the 5' RACE reads, yields one record per CDR3 protein. The data contain 35,000 to 45,000 distinct CDR3 sequences, roughly 5% of them singletons. This clonotype showed up many times. The clonotype comes from a female donor with early-stage non-small cell lung cancer. Sequenced here: PBMCs, sampled at surgery.

CDR3 DNA: TGTGCCAGCAGTTACGCGGGGAGCTCCTACGAGCAGTACTTC. It yields the protein CASSYAGSSYEQYF. The chain carries TRBV6-5 and TRBJ2-7, with D maybe TRBD2 (6 bases). The CDR3 contains 14 residues. Trimming took 2 bases from V and 0 from J, leaving 8 bases between them. The germline gives CDR1 MNHEY, CDR2 SVGAGI.